The 20 T cell receptor beta chains listed next were all sequenced from one sample in a study of immune heterogeneity within non-small cell lung tumors. Multiplex PCR amplified the TCR beta CDR3 region. Its first round ran for roughly 10 cycles with 32 V and 13 J primers. In TCRdb, the multiplex PCR reads were re-called with MiXCR into one record per CDR3 protein. This table holds 20,000 to 25,000 distinct CDR3 sequences, 27% found once. With around 0.6 ug used per sample, the template was genomic DNA from bulk tumor. Biopsies, several per primary tumor and spaced far apart, were collected during surgery. Curative operations were performed on patients who had untreated, newly diagnosed non-small cell lung cancer. Sample: lung tumor tissue. The receptors were sampled from a man in his forties with non-small cell lung cancer.

By its share, this clonotype is medium-sized. This chain connects TRBV20-1 to TRBJ2-7; unclear D gene. CDR1 DFQATT and CDR2 SNEGSKA come from the germline V gene (reference sequence). This CDR3 comprises 11 residues. The V gene lost 1 base and the J gene lost 7 bases, with 8 bases spanning the gap. The CDR3 loop reads CSARATSEQYF. As DNA, the CDR3 is TGCAGTGCTAGAGCGACGTCAGAGCAGTACTTC.

This clonotype is medium-sized in the sample. This chain joins TRBV6-1 and TRBJ1-2, with TRBD1 as a possible D gene (6 bases). The germline CDR1 and CDR2 sequences are MNHNS and SASEGT. CDR3 length equals 13 residues. The germline V and J ends were trimmed by 7 bases and 3 bases, with 12 bases remaining between them. The CDR3 bases are TGTGCCAGCACGAAAGACAGGCACTATGGCTACACCTTC. Translated: CASTKDRHYGYTF.

This clonotype was seen at least ten times. The chain recombines TRBV29-1 with TRBJ2-1; the D is unclear. Germline CDR1 reads SQVTM; CDR2 reads ANQGSEA. V was pared by 6 bases and J by 9 bases, with 9 bases between. CDR3 length: 10 residues. The CDR3: CSVLDGEQFF. CDR3 sequence (DNA): TGCAGCGTACTGGACGGTGAGCAGTTCTTC.

This sequence joins TRBV5-5 and TRBJ1-2; possible D gene TRBD1, 5 bases. V lost 1 base to trimming and J lost 9 bases, with 10 bases between them. Germline-derived CDR1 and CDR2 are SGHKS and YYEKEE (reference sequence). The CDR3 totals 12 residues. The CDR3 sequence: CASSLSGLSYTF. The CDR3, as DNA: TGTGCCAGCAGCTTGTCGGGGCTTAGCTACACCTTC.

This clonotype is termed medium-sized. The rearrangement uses TRBV5-1 and TRBJ1-2; 11 bases match TRBD1. J was trimmed by 4 bases and V by 7 bases; bases with no gene match: 3. Germline values: CDR1 SGHRS, CDR2 YFSETQ. The CDR3 extends over 13 amino acids. CDR3 residues: CASGDRGFYGYTF. DNA for the CDR3: TGCGCCAGCGGGGACAGGGGGTTCTATGGCTACACCTTC.

Comment on this clonotype: One junction end disagrees with the germline gene, perhaps due to a read error. The chain recombines TRBV5-1 with TRBJ1-3, with a weak D call TRBD1 (5 bases). The germline V gene has CDR1 SGHRS and CDR2 YFSETQ. The CDR3 has 15 residues. The chain's CDR3 is CASSLGEGLGNTIYF. CDR3 sequence (DNA): TGCGCCAGCAGTTTGGGAGAGGGACTTGGAAACACCATATATTTT.

This clonotype was detected a few times. The chain couples TRBV7-6 to TRBJ2-7; either TRBD1 or TRBD2 may fit D (8 bases each). V shed 1 base and J shed 4 bases, with 14 bases lying between them. This CDR3 has 15 residues. Germline V CDR1 and CDR2: SGHVS, FNYEAQ. The CDR3 bases are TGTGCCAGCAGCTTAGGGACAGGGACTAGTTACGAGCAGTACTTC. Protein: CASSLGTGTSYEQYF.

A note on this clonotype: Germline is not matched at one junction end, which may reflect a read error. The rearrangement uses TRBV7-8 and TRBJ2-7, with 13 positions matching TRBD2. This CDR3 has 15 amino acids. CDR1 is SGHVS and CDR2 is FQNEAQ in the germline V gene. The CDR3 sequence is CASILTGLAGYEHYF. In DNA form, the CDR3 reads TGTGCCAGCATCTTAACGGGACTAGCGGGGTACGAGCATTACTTC. Together with reference TRBV7-8 and TRBJ2-7, the CDR3 gives the full variable domain: GAGVSQSPRYKVAKRGQDVALRCDPISGHVSLFWYQQALGQGPEFLTYFQNEAQLDKSGLPSDRFFAERPEGSVSTLKIQRTQQEDSAVYLCASILTGLAGYEHYFGPGTRLTVT.

V and J are TRBV3-1 and TRBJ2-1, with 8 positions matching TRBD2. V dropped 1 base and J dropped 4; count of bases not matched to a gene: 9. This CDR3 is built from 17 residues. The germline V gene has CDR1 LGHDT and CDR2 YNNKEL (reference sequence). The CDR3 nucleotides read TGTGCCAGCAGCCAAGGGGGTGCGGGAGGAGATTACAATGAGCAGTTCTTC. This sequence encodes CASSQGGAGGDYNEQFF.

Worth noting for this clonotype: A read error may explain this, as a much larger clone is one base away. This rearrangement joins TRBV7-2 to TRBJ2-1; maybe TRBD2 (6 bases). Trimming shortened V by 5 bases and J by 1 base, and 18 bases separated the two germline ends. The CDR3 sequence is 17 residues long. Germline V gene data show CDR1 as SGHTA and CDR2 as FQGNSA. The CDR3 reads CASSVNLARSSYNEQFF. The CDR3, as DNA: TGTGCCAGCAGCGTAAACCTAGCGCGAAGTTCCTACAATGAGCAGTTCTTC. The variable domain in full, completed from reference TRBV7-2 and TRBJ2-1, reads GAGVSQSPSNKVTEKGKDVELRCDPISGHTALYWYRQSLGQGLEFLIYFQGNSAPDKSGLPSDRFSAERTGGSVSTLTIQRTQQEDSAVYLCASSVNLARSSYNEQFFGPGTRLTVL.

The chain has TRBV3-1 and TRBJ2-1, with D tentatively TRBD1 (5 bases). Germline V gene lookup returns CDR1 LGHDT and CDR2 YNNKEL (reference sequence). The CDR3 consists of 14 residues. The ends were cut back, 1 base at V and 5 bases at J, with 9 bases in the middle. The CDR3 region is CASSQVTEDNEQFF. DNA for the CDR3: TGTGCCAGCAGCCAAGTGACAGAGGACAATGAGCAGTTCTTC.

This clonotype was picked up many times. The chain couples TRBV6-2 or TRBV6-3 to TRBJ2-1; D uncertain. Germline V lookup: CDR1 MNHEY, CDR2 SVGEGT. The germline V and J ends were trimmed by 5 bases and 7 bases, with 6 bases remaining between them. This CDR3 comprises 11 residues. The CDR3 DNA reads TGTGCCAGCAGTATCAAAAATGAGCAGTTCTTC. This gives the protein CASSIKNEQFF.

This clonotype turned up a few times. This chain links TRBV5-1 with TRBJ1-1, with 7 positions matching TRBD1. The trim removed 5 bases at V and 9 bases at J, leaving 16 bases unmatched. Germline V gene lookup returns CDR1 SGHRS and CDR2 YFSETQ. The CDR3 consists of 15 residues. The CDR3 nucleotides read TGCGCCAGCAGTTTAGGAATTGGGACAGAAAAGAAAGCTTTCTTT. Translating it yields CASSLGIGTEKKAFF.

This clonotype appeared many times. The chain recombines TRBV6-4 with TRBJ1-2; D possibly corresponds to TRBD1 (6 bases). Germline CDR1 is MRHNA and CDR2 is SNTAGT. This CDR3 comprises 14 residues. Trimming left V 5 bases short and J 5 bases short, with 15 bases between. The chain's CDR3 is CASSPSGTPYGYTF. CDR3 in DNA: TGTGCCAGCAGTCCTTCCGGGACACCTTATGGCTACACCTTC.

This clonotype came up many times. The chain has TRBV6-6 and TRBJ2-1; D tentatively fits TRBD1 or TRBD2 (6 bases each). This CDR3 has 14 amino acids. Trimming pared 2 bases from V and 7 bases from J, leaving 12 bases between. Germline assignment: CDR1 MNHNY and CDR2 SVGAGI (reference sequence). The CDR3 DNA is TGTGCCAGCAGTTACCGCGGAGGGGGTAATGAGCAGTTCTTC. Its protein product is CASSYRGGGNEQFF.

Concerning this clonotype itself: A single base separates this from a much larger clone, so it may be a read error. This CDR3 reads CDSSSGQGGKLFF. As DNA, the CDR3 is TGTGACAGCAGCTCGGGGCAGGGGGGAAAACTGTTTTTT. The chain carries TRBV2 and TRBJ1-4, with 7 positions matching TRBD1. Germline V gene data show CDR1 as SNHLY and CDR2 as FYNNEI. This CDR3 has 13 amino acids.

This clonotype was recorded many times. The chain carries TRBV20-1 and TRBJ1-1; D not resolved. The CDR3 is made up of 11 amino acids. Looked up from germline, CDR1 is DFQATT and CDR2 is SNEGSKA (reference sequence). Deletions cut 6 bases from V and 4 bases from J, with 9 bases between. The CDR3: CSAPRGTEAFF. Here the CDR3 DNA reads TGCAGTGCCCCTCGGGGCACTGAAGCTTTCTTT.

This clonotype was recorded a few times. This sequence joins TRBV7-6 and TRBJ2-7; D perhaps matches TRBD1 (5 bases). The CDR3 runs 14 residues. Looked up from germline, CDR1 is SGHVS and CDR2 is FNYEAQ. V shed 5 bases and J shed 2 bases, with 13 bases lying between them. This CDR3 is CASSQGRLAYEQYF. CDR3 coding DNA: TGTGCCAGCAGCCAGGGCAGGCTTGCCTACGAGCAGTACTTC.

By its share, this clonotype is medium-sized. The gene calls are TRBV19 and TRBJ2-7, with 14 bases fitting TRBD2. CDR1 LNHDA and CDR2 SQIVND come from the germline V gene (reference sequence). This CDR3 region has 16 residues. V shed 6 bases, J shed 5 bases, and the junction held 9 bases outside the gene matches. CDR3 amino acids: CASSRGLAGVGHEQYF. DNA for the CDR3: TGTGCCAGTAGCAGGGGACTAGCGGGAGTGGGGCACGAGCAGTACTTC.

This clonotype was seen more than once but under ten times. A read error may be the cause here, since a much bigger clone is one base away. The J gene is TRBJ2-7, the V gene TRBV6-5; D not certain. Per the germline V gene, CDR1 is MNHEY and CDR2 is SVGAGI. Trimming cost V 2 bases and J 4 bases, with 6 bases left between them. This CDR3 region has 12 residues. CDR3 amino acids: CASSYGPYEQYF. CDR3 DNA sequence: TGTGCCAGCAGTTACGGGCCATACGAGCAGTACTTC.